Below are 27 T cell receptor beta chains sequenced from a single sample in a study of T cells after yellow fever vaccination. TCRdb re-called the 5' RACE reads through MiXCR, storing one row per CDR3 protein. The sample includes a few hundred thousand distinct CDR3 sequences, under 25% seen only once; the top ten take roughly an eighth. Sequenced here: PBMCs, sampled 15 days after the yellow fever booster vaccination. The receptors come from a man aged 30 to 45 who received the YFV17D yellow fever vaccine.

This clonotype turned up a few times. This chain uses TRBV10-3 with TRBJ2-1; TRBD2 matches 7 bases. The germline V gene encodes CDR1 ENHRY and CDR2 SYGVKD. The CDR3 has 16 amino acids. V lost 7 bases and J lost 2; bases outside the gene matches: 11. The DNA of the CDR3 is TGTGCCATCACCGGGGGGACGGGAGCAACCTACAATGAGCAGTTCTTC. It specifies CAITGGTGATYNEQFF.

The V call is TRBV9, the J call TRBJ2-1; D unclear. This CDR3 spans 12 amino acids. The V end was cut by 4 bases, the J end by 8 bases, with 10 bases between. Germline V gene sequence: CDR1 SGDLS, CDR2 YYNGEE. CDR3 DNA: TGTGCCAGCAGCCCATTTGGGGATGAGCAGTTCTTC. This translates into CASSPFGDEQFF.

The chain joins TRBV30 to TRBJ1-4, with D unclear. This CDR3 is built from 15 residues. Between the trimmed V and J ends, which lost 1 base and 0 bases, there was a span of 9 bases. Germline CDR1 GTSNPN, CDR2 SVGIG (reference sequence). CDR3 nucleotides: TGTGCCTGGAGTGCCGTCGTTGCAACTAATGAAAAACTGTTTTTT. Translated: CAWSAVVATNEKLFF.

This clonotype was detected a few times. The V call is TRBV28, the J call TRBJ2-5, with TRBD2 matching over 8 bases. With 8 bases clipped from V and 7 bases from J, the junction kept 9 bases outside the gene matches. The CDR3 loop spans 13 amino acids. The germline gives CDR1 MDHEN, CDR2 SYDVKM. The CDR3 DNA reads as TGTGCCAGCCTTAGCGGGGACCAGGTGACCCAGTACTTC. It encodes CASLSGDQVTQYF.

This clonotype has only a few counts. This sequence joins TRBV6-2 or TRBV6-3 and TRBJ1-5; D is unclear. Germline assignment: CDR1 MNHEY and CDR2 SVGEGT. The CDR3 has 15 residues. The germline V and J ends were trimmed by 1 base and 5 bases, with 12 bases remaining between them. The CDR3 reads CASSYYRQTHQPQHF. Here the CDR3 DNA reads TGTGCCAGCAGTTACTATCGACAAACCCATCAGCCCCAGCATTTT.

In its sample, this clonotype was seen a few times. The chain has TRBV6-4 and TRBJ2-3, with a possible D match to TRBD2 (6 bases). Germline V CDR1 and CDR2: MRHNA, SNTAGT. Trimming left V 6 bases short and J 4 bases short, with 11 bases between. The CDR3 extends over 13 amino acids. The CDR3 spells CASRGGFSDTQYF. The CDR3 DNA reads as TGTGCCAGCAGGGGAGGCTTCTCAGATACGCAGTATTTT.

The chain joins TRBV11-3 to TRBJ2-5; 9 nucleotides match TRBD2. This CDR3 is built from 16 residues. V shed 5 bases and J 4 bases; nucleotides not matched to a gene: 11. Germline V gene lookup returns CDR1 SGHNT and CDR2 YENEEA. In DNA, the CDR3 is TGTGCCAGCAGCCCAGCGGGGGCTAGCGGGACAGAGACCCAGTACTTC. Its translation is CASSPAGASGTETQYF.

V is TRBV20-1 and J is TRBJ2-1; 14 nucleotides line up with TRBD2. Germline V CDR1 and CDR2: DFQATT, SNEGSKA (reference sequence). This CDR3 has 15 amino acids. The V and J ends lost 0 bases and 8 bases, in that order; junction bases with no gene match: 3. Written as DNA, the CDR3 is TGCAGTGCTAGAGATGGACTAGCGGGAGGAGATGAGCAGTTCTTC. The encoded protein is CSARDGLAGGDEQFF.

Only a few counts were recorded for this clonotype. This rearrangement joins TRBV27 to TRBJ2-7, with a tentative D call TRBD1 (6 bases). The CDR3 is 13 residues long. Trimming took off 6 bases at V and 4 bases at J, with 13 bases between the two ends. The germline CDR1 and CDR2 sequences are MNHEY and SMNVEV (reference sequence). The CDR3 DNA reads TGTGCCAGCAGACCTTCACAGGGTTACGAGCAGTACTTC. Translation gives CASRPSQGYEQYF.

The rearrangement joins TRBV5-6 to TRBJ2-1, with TRBD1 identical over 8 bases. The CDR3 extends over 15 amino acids. Germline V gives CDR1 SGHDT, CDR2 YYEEEE. The V gene end was trimmed by 2 bases and the J gene end by 2 bases; junction bases not matched to a gene: 3. The CDR3 spells CASSFDRGPYNEQFF. CDR3 in DNA: TGTGCCAGCAGCTTTGACAGGGGACCCTACAATGAGCAGTTCTTC.

The genes are TRBV11-2 and TRBJ2-2; D is unclear. The CDR3 has 15 amino acids. CDR1 and CDR2 (germline): SGHAT, FQNNGV. Trimming pared 1 base from V and 4 bases from J, leaving 10 bases between. CDR3 region: CASSLVERGTGELFF. CDR3 bases: TGTGCCAGCAGCTTAGTGGAGCGTGGCACCGGGGAGCTGTTTTTT.

The table lists this clonotype with a few counts. The chain carries TRBV29-1 and TRBJ2-5, with 7 bases matching TRBD1. This CDR3 has 12 amino acids. The V and J ends lost 4 bases and 1 base, in that order; junction bases with no gene match: 0. The germline V gene encodes CDR1 SQVTM and CDR2 ANQGSEA. CDR3 DNA: TGCAGCGTTGGGGACAGCCAAGAGACCCAGTACTTC. Amino acid sequence: CSVGDSQETQYF.

The chain combines TRBV14 with TRBJ2-7; TRBD1 matches at 8 bases. This CDR3 region has 15 residues. The germline V gene has CDR1 SGHDN and CDR2 FVKESK. Trimming took 6 bases from V and 4 from J; bases not matched to a gene: 11. CDR3 bases: TGTGCCAGCAGTCGTTCCGGGACAGGCGTTTACGAGCAGTACTTC. Its protein product is CASSRSGTGVYEQYF.

This clonotype appeared a few times. V usage is TRBV7-9 and J usage is TRBJ1-3, with 8 bases that match TRBD1. V dropped 5 bases and J dropped 0; count of bases not matched to a gene: 6. Germline CDR1 SEHNR, CDR2 FQNEAQ (reference sequence). There are 16 residues in the CDR3. The CDR3 nucleotides read TGTGCCAGCAGCCCTCGGACAGGGTTCTCTGGAAACACCATATATTTT. Protein product: CASSPRTGFSGNTIYF.

The rearrangement joins TRBV7-9 to TRBJ1-2; D perhaps matches TRBD1 (6 bases). This CDR3 comprises 17 residues. V was pared by 6 bases and J by 0 bases, with 20 bases between. Germline V gene data show CDR1 as SEHNR and CDR2 as FQNEAQ (reference sequence). CDR3 nucleotide sequence: TGTGCCAGCAGACCGACGAGGGGGGACCTAGCTAACTATGGCTACACCTTC. The encoded protein is CASRPTRGDLANYGYTF.

The chain combines TRBV5-1 with TRBJ2-3; the D call may be TRBD1 or TRBD2 (5 bases each). Deletions cut 6 bases from V and 2 bases from J, with 25 bases between. Per germline, CDR1 SGHRS and CDR2 YFSETQ. CDR3 size: 18 residues. The CDR3 loop reads CASNSGTSGWADTDTQYF. The CDR3 DNA reads as TGCGCCAGCAACTCCGGGACCTCTGGGTGGGCCGACACAGATACGCAGTATTTT. Combining the CDR3 with reference TRBV5-1 and TRBJ2-3 gives the whole variable domain KAGVTQTPRYLIKTRGQQVTLSCSPISGHRSVSWYQQTPGQGLQFLFEYFSETQRNKGNFPGRFSGRQFSNSRSEMNVSTLELGDSALYLCASNSGTSGWADTDTQYFGPGTRLTVL.

V usage is TRBV18 and J usage is TRBJ2-6, with 7 bases that match TRBD1. This CDR3 contains 21 residues. V gave up 3 bases and J gave up 0 bases; unmatched junction bases: 17. Per the germline V gene, CDR1 is KGHSH and CDR2 is LQKENI. CDR3 residues: CASSPSAMTGWGNSGANVLTF. DNA of the CDR3: TGTGCCAGCTCACCCTCCGCAATGACAGGGTGGGGTAACTCTGGGGCCAACGTCCTGACTTTC. The full variable domain, in which reference TRBV18 and TRBJ2-6 provide the parts outside the CDR3, is NAGVMQNPRHLVRRRGQEARLRCSPMKGHSHVYWYRQLPEEGLKFMVYLQKENIIDESGMPKERFSAEFPKEGPSILRIQQVVRGDSAAYFCASSPSAMTGWGNSGANVLTFGAGSRLTVL.

This chain links TRBV23-1 with TRBJ2-7; TRBD2 aligns across 10 bases. TRBV23-1 is an ORF for which the function is uncertain. Trimming took 5 bases from V and 3 from J; bases not matched to a gene: 16. The CDR3 is 18 residues long. CDR3 DNA: TGCGCCAGCAGTTACCGACCCCTTCCGGGACTAGCGTGCTACGAGCAGTACTTC. Its protein is CASSYRPLPGLACYEQYF.

This clonotype was detected only a few times. One end of the junction does not line up with germline, which may come from a read error. The chain links TRBV7-9 to TRBJ2-6; 7 nucleotides match TRBD1. The CDR3 is 13 amino acids. Germline V CDR1 and CDR2: SEHNR, FQNEAQ (reference sequence). DNA for the CDR3: TGTGCCAGCGGCGAAACAGGGGTCAACGTCCTGACTTTC. Translated: CASGETGVNVLTF.

This clonotype was counted a few times. This chain links TRBV20-1 with TRBJ2-3; possibly TRBD2 for D (6 bases). The ends were cut back, 5 bases at V and 0 bases at J, with 12 bases in the middle. The CDR3 covers 14 residues. In germline, CDR1 is DFQATT, CDR2 SNEGSKA (reference sequence). CDR3 coding DNA: TGCAGTGCTCGACCCGGGACTAGCACAGATACGCAGTATTTT. This encodes CSARPGTSTDTQYF.

The V call is TRBV6-1, the J call TRBJ2-4; TRBD1 matches at 8 bases. This CDR3 has 14 residues. The V segment lost 6 bases and the J segment 6 bases; nucleotides outside the gene matches: 7. CDR1 and CDR2 (germline): MNHNS, SASEGT. The CDR3 spells CASSRGTGPNIQYF. In nucleotides, the CDR3 is TGTGCCAGCAGCCGGGGGACAGGACCAAACATTCAGTACTTC.

The chain is built from TRBV3-1 and TRBJ1-1; D not certain. The CDR3 spans 12 residues. Germline V gene data show CDR1 as LGHDT and CDR2 as YNNKEL (reference sequence). V was clipped by 0 bases and J by 11 bases, with 10 bases between them. CDR3: CASSQEEVKAFF. CDR3 in DNA: TGTGCCAGCAGCCAAGAGGAAGTAAAGGCTTTCTTT.

This clonotype has more than one count but fewer than ten. The chain recombines TRBV5-6 with TRBJ2-3, with D uncertain. V was cut by 4 bases and J by 4 bases, with 13 bases left in between. This CDR3 is built from 14 residues. Germline V gene sequence: CDR1 SGHDT, CDR2 YYEEEE. CDR3 sequence: CASSQDGRSDTQYF. Written as DNA, the CDR3 is TGTGCCAGCAGCCAAGACGGAAGATCAGATACGCAGTATTTT.

The chain is built from TRBV5-4 and TRBJ1-1, with unresolved D. The CDR3 spans 12 residues. Trimming took off 0 bases at V and 6 bases at J, with 6 bases between the two ends. Per the germline V gene, CDR1 is SGHNT and CDR2 is YYREEE (reference sequence). The CDR3 is CASSLGVAEAFF. For the CDR3, the DNA is TGTGCCAGCAGCTTGGGAGTGGCTGAAGCTTTCTTT. Drawing the rest from reference TRBV5-4 and TRBJ1-1, the complete variable domain is ETGVTQSPTHLIKTRGQQVTLRCSSQSGHNTVSWYQQALGQGPQFIFQYYREEENGRGNFPPRFSGLQFPNYSSELNVNALELDDSALYLCASSLGVAEAFFGQGTRLTVV.

CDR3 region: CASRGGTISDEQFF. CDR3 bases: TGTGCCAGCAGAGGGGGTACTATTAGCGATGAGCAGTTCTTC. This chain links TRBV2 with TRBJ2-1, with D possibly matching TRBD1 (6 bases). The V and J ends lost 6 bases and 8 bases respectively, with 17 bases between them. The CDR3 runs 14 residues. In germline, CDR1 is SNHLY, CDR2 FYNNEI. Supplemented by reference TRBV2 and TRBJ2-1, the full variable domain reads EPEVTQTPSHQVTQMGQEVILRCVPISNHLYFYWYRQILGQKVEFLVSFYNNEISEKSEIFDDQFSVERPDGSNFTLKIRSTKLEDSAMYFCASRGGTISDEQFFGPGTRLTVL.

This clonotype was recorded at least ten times. The chain couples TRBV18 to TRBJ2-7; 10 bases line up with TRBD1. Looked up from germline, CDR1 is KGHSH and CDR2 is LQKENI. This CDR3 is 14 amino acids long. J lost 2 bases, V lost 8 bases, and 6 bases had no gene match. CDR3 in amino acids: CASSPGTGAYEQYF. DNA for the CDR3: TGTGCCAGCAGTCCCGGGACAGGGGCCTACGAGCAGTACTTC.

The chain recombines TRBV9 with TRBJ2-2, with 7 bases identical to TRBD2. The germline gives CDR1 SGDLS, CDR2 YYNGEE. Trimming at V came to 0 bases and at J to 1 base, leaving 3 bases not matched to a gene. This CDR3 has 16 amino acids. CDR3 amino acids: CASSVVASGNTGELFF. The CDR3 bases are TGTGCCAGCAGCGTAGTTGCTAGCGGGAACACCGGGGAGCTGTTTTTT.